Below, one T cell receptor (beta chain) is given with its context. Its cognate antigen has yet to be identified. Per-base qualities were not stored, and no clone one base away is much larger. This entry belongs to a study of blood T cell repertoires in COVID-19 (dated by TCRdb to about 2020). A note on the overall study: The collaborator samples originated in the United States, Italy and Spain and spanned the acute and convalescent phases of COVID-19. Where HLA class I and class II types were available, the types were taken from metadata supplied by the sample provider, not from assay-based typing. Nearly every sample came with metadata listing a de-identified subject ID, COVID-19 status, age in years and sex. Subjects who had been exposed to COVID-19, were actively infected with it, or had recovered from it provided the deeply sampled blood TCRbeta repertoires that made up the dataset. A freely available public database, intended as a resource for researchers studying the immune response to SARS-CoV-2, is where the repertoires were released. The material from the prospective study consisted of cDNA or gDNA derived from T cells, B-cell-depleted T cells, or PBMCs. Samples came from the ongoing ImmuneRACE study (first 160 participants) plus 1,254 subjects from 6 global collaborators.

What the study reported, not specific to this receptor: Clinical and demographic metadata were provided uncurated, with the amount varying by source and participant.

The collaborating institutions used their own protocols to collect whole blood in K2EDTA tubes. For TCRbeta analysis, collaborator samples were shipped as frozen whole blood, as isolated PBMCs, or as DNA extracted from either sample type. TCRbeta CDR3 regions were amplified from genomic DNA by means of the immunoSEQ Assay, a bias-controlled multiplex PCR. The study's processing was this. The number of nucleated cells in each sample was estimated by amplification of reference gene primers within the assay. Sequence reads were collapsed and filtered to measure the absolute abundance of every unique TCRbeta CDR3 rearrangement. For each sample, productive Simpson clonality was calculated by taking the square root of Simpson's diversity index across productive rearrangements. This is the immuneACCESS table as TCRdb keeps it, with only in-frame sequences that have V and J called. A part of the clones is gone; compared with another copy, unresolved V genes explain less than half, and the rest is unexplained. That table is the source of V, J and clone size, and D and trimming were worked out from the DNA. This sample comprises fewer than 250,000 clones, 80% to 90% of them detected only once. Approximately 19% of the sample is in the top ten clones.

This TCR was recovered from a human donor in a cohort sampled during active COVID-19. The sequenced material came from peripheral blood.

The base sequence is TGTGCCAGCAGTTCGACAGGGGCGGCTAATGAAAAACTGTTTTTT. It encodes CASSSTGAANEKLFF. In this chain, TRBV25-1 is recombined with TRBJ1-4; a stretch of 8 junction bases matches TRBD1. Spanning cysteine to phenylalanine, the CDR3 consists of 15 amino acids. The only DNA kept is the CDR3, 45 bases in frame from the first base. Ends trimmed: V by 5 bases, J by 3 bases; bases unmatched to a gene: 5. CDR1 MGHDK and CDR2 SYGVNS are derived from the germline V gene.